The clone carrying this TCR beta chain appeared once. Its antigen is unidentified. Exposure to brentuximab vedotin varied, and each patient had relapsed following autologous stem cell transplantation. Patients reached a best response of complete response, partial response or progressive disease. Produced via immunoSEQ multiplex PCR; TCRdb's table is partial and in-frame only. Of just under 7,500 clones listed, around 79% are singletons. V lost 5 bases, J lost 2 bases, and 6 bases stayed unmatched. CDR1 and CDR2 from the germline V gene are MDHEN and SYDVKM. This CDR3 region has 15 residues. The data derive from a study of PD-1 blockade in classical Hodgkin lymphoma. Overall study results and limits: Researchers reported that CD4+ TCR diversity, though not CD8+, rose significantly by C4D1. Relative to healthy donors, newly diagnosed patients reportedly had lower baseline TCR diversity, which was reported as lower still in relapsed/refractory patients. Whoever responded completely had baseline diversity much like that seen in newly diagnosed patients.

The specimen was peripheral blood mononuclear cells (PBMCs), collected before the second cycle of nivolumab. This clonotype was obtained from a human donor with classical Hodgkin lymphoma. The V call is TRBV28, the J call TRBJ2-7; TRBD2 matches at 10 bases. In DNA, the CDR3 is TGTGCCAGCAGTCCCCGGACTAGCGGAGCCTACGAGCAGTACTTC. Encoded protein: CASSPRTSGAYEQYF.